These T cell receptor beta chains were read from a single sample in a study of cytomegalovirus exposure and HLA in healthy donors. The method was immunoSEQ multiplex PCR; TCRdb's version includes in-frame clones alone and lacks a portion of them. The data show approximately 110,000 clones, and the top ten clones hold roughly 1%. What was sequenced was PBMCs. All receptors come from a man aged 18 to 29 in good health and CMV-seronegative. The CDR3 runs from the conserved cysteine through the conserved F or W. Fields, in order: CDR3 length, J gene, V gene, D gene, CDR3 protein, CDR3 DNA. D genes are given only for firm matches.

16,TRBJ2-1,TRBV19,TRBD2,CASSITGTSAYNEQFF,TGTGCCAGTAGTATAACCGGGACTAGCGCGTACAATGAGCAGTTCTTC
15,TRBJ1-5,TRBV13,NA,CASSLGRDWNQPQHF,TGTGCCAGCAGCTTAGGCCGGGATTGGAATCAGCCCCAGCATTTT
22,TRBJ2-7,TRBV23-1,NA,CASSHWDIYGWVWLARPYEQYF,TGCGCCAGCAGTCATTGGGATATCTACGGGTGGGTTTGGCTAGCGAGACCCTACGAGCAGTACTTC
15,TRBJ1-1,TRBV19,NA,CASSIGAGANTEAFF,TGTGCCAGTAGTATAGGCGCAGGGGCGAACACTGAAGCTTTCTTT
12,TRBJ1-2,TRBV7-9,NA,CASRRGSSGYTF,TGTGCCAGCAGGAGGGGGTCGAGTGGCTACACCTTC
13,TRBJ2-7,TRBV5-1,TRBD1,CASSETGAYEQYF,TGCGCCAGCTCCGAGACAGGGGCCTACGAGCAGTACTTC
11,TRBJ2-1,TRBV28,NA,CASTTGNEQFF,TGTGCCAGCACAACCGGGAATGAGCAGTTCTTC
15,TRBJ2-7,TRBV5-4,TRBD2,CASSLGAGVTYEQYF,TGTGCCAGCAGCTTGGGAGCGGGGGTTACCTACGAGCAGTACTTC
14,TRBJ1-1,TRBV30,NA,CAWSAGGYNTEAFF,TGTGCCTGGAGTGCCGGGGGTTATAACACCGAAGCTTTCTTT
16,TRBJ2-7,TRBV19,NA,CASSIAFWGESGEQYF,TGTGCCAGTAGTATAGCATTCTGGGGGGAATCGGGAGAGCAGTACTTC
15,TRBJ2-7,TRBV5-4,TRBD1,CASSLPGTGAYEQYF,TGTGCCAGCAGCTTACCCGGGACAGGGGCCTACGAGCAGTACTTC
14,TRBJ1-1,TRBV7-3,NA,CASSLNPSNTEAFF,TGTGCCAGCAGCTTAAATCCTTCGAACACTGAAGCTTTCTTT
13,TRBJ1-2,TRBV7-9,NA,CASSLAGGNGYTF,TGTGCCAGCAGCTTAGCCGGGGGGAACGGCTACACCTTC
14,TRBJ1-4,TRBV29-1,NA,CSVEVGRRGRKLFF,TGCAGCGTTGAAGTGGGGCGTAGGGGAAGAAAACTGTTTTTT
14,TRBJ2-1,TRBV4-1,TRBD2,CASGIAGGYNEQFF,TGCGCCAGCGGCATAGCGGGAGGGTACAATGAGCAGTTCTTC
17,TRBJ2-1,TRBV7-8,TRBD2,CASSSSTLAGAHNEQFF,TGTGCCAGCAGCTCCTCTACTTTAGCGGGAGCCCACAATGAGCAGTTCTTC
15,TRBJ1-1,TRBV2,NA,CASNRFPGQYTEAFF,TGTGCCAGTAACAGGTTTCCTGGGCAATACACTGAAGCTTTCTTT
15,TRBJ2-7,TRBV2,TRBD1,CASSRTGTNLHEQYF,TGTGCCAGCAGTCGGACAGGGACGAATCTCCACGAGCAGTACTTC
15,TRBJ2-7,TRBV6-5,TRBD1,CASRLKRDRAYEQYF,TGTGCCAGCAGACTTAAAAGGGACAGGGCCTACGAGCAGTACTTC